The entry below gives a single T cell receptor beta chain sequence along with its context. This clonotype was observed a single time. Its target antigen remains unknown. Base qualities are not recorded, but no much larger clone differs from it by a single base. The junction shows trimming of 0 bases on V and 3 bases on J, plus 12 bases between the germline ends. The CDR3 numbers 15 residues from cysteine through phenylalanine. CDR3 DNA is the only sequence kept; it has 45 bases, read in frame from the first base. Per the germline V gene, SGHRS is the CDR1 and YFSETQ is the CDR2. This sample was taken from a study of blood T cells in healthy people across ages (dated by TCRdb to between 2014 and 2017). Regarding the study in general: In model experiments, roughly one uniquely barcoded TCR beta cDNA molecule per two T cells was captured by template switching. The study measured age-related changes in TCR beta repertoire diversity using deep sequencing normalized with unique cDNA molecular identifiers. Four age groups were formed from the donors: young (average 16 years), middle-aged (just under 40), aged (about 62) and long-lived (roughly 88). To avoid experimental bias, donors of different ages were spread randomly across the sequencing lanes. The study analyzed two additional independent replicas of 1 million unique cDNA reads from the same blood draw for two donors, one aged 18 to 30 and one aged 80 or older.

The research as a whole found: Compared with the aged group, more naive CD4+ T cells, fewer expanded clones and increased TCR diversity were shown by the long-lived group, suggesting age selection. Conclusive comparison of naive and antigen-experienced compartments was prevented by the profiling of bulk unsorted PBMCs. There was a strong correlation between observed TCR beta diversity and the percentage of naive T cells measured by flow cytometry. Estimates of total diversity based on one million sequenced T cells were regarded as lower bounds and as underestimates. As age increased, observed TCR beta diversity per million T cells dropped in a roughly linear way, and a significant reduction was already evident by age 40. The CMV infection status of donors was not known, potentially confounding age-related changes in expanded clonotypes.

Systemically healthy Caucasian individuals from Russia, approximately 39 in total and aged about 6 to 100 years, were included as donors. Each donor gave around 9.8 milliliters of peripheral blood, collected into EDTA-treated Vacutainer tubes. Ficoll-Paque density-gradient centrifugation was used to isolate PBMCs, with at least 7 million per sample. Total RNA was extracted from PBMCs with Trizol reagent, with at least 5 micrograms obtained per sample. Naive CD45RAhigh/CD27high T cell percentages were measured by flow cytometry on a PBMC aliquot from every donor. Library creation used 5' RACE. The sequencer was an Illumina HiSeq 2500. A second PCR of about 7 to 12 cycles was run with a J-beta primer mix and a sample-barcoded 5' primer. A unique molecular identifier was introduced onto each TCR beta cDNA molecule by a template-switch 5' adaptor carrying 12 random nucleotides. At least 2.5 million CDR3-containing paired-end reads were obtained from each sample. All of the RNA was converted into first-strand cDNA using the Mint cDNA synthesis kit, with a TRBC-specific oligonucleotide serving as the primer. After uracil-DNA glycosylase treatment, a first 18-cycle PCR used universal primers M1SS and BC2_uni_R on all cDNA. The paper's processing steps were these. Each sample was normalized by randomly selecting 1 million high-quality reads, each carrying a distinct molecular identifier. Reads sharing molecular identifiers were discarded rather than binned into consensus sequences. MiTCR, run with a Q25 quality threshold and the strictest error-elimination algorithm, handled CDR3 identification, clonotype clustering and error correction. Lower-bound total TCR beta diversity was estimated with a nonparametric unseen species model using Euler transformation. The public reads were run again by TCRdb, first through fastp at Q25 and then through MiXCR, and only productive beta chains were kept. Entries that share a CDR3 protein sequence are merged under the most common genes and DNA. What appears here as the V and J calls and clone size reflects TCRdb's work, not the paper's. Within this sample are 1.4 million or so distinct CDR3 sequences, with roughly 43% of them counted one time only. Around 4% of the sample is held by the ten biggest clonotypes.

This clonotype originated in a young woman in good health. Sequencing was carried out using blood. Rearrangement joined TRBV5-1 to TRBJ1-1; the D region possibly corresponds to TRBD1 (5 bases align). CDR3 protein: CASSLGGGRDTEAFF. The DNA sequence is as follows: TGCGCCAGCAGCTTGGGGGGGGGGAGGGACACTGAAGCTTTCTTT.